The rows below give T cell receptor beta chains drawn from one sample of a study of blood T cell repertoires in COVID-19. Some clones are missing from TCRdb's copy, which holds only in-frame ones; the method was immunoSEQ multiplex PCR. The sample carries about 110,000 clones, more than 65% recorded once. Source material: peripheral blood. These receptors all come from a woman aged 80 or over with active or convalescent COVID-19. Both conserved end residues are part of each CDR3. The D gene is left open where the match is weak. Size is stated for part of the rows, as once, few or many counts, or as a class when the clone is expanded.

CDR3nt: TGCGCCAGCAGCTTGGTACCAGGACAGGGTGGGGAGACCCAGTACTTC
CDR3aa: CASSLVPGQGGETQYF
j_gene: TRBJ2-5
len: 16
abundance: -
d_gene: TRBD1
v_gene: TRBV5-1

CDR3nt: TGTGCCAGCAGTTACACCCGAGGGGAGACCCAGTACTTC
CDR3aa: CASSYTRGETQYF
j_gene: TRBJ2-5
len: 13
abundance: -
d_gene: -
v_gene: TRBV6-6

CDR3nt: TGTGCCAGCAGCTTAGGGCCGAACACCGGGGAGCTGTTTTTT
CDR3aa: CASSLGPNTGELFF
j_gene: TRBJ2-2
len: 14
abundance: -
d_gene: -
v_gene: TRBV11-2

CDR3nt: TGCGCCAGCAGCCAAGGACAGTCCTACAATGAGCAGTTCTTC
CDR3aa: CASSQGQSYNEQFF
j_gene: TRBJ2-1
len: 14
abundance: -
d_gene: -
v_gene: TRBV4-1

CDR3nt: TGTGCCAGCAGCTTAGAAGGGACAGTTAGCTCCTACGAGCAGTACTTC
CDR3aa: CASSLEGTVSSYEQYF
j_gene: TRBJ2-7
len: 16
abundance: -
d_gene: TRBD1
v_gene: TRBV11-2

CDR3nt: TGTGCCAGCAGCGTGACTAGCGGGATCGGCTACGAGCAGTACTTC
CDR3aa: CASSVTSGIGYEQYF
j_gene: TRBJ2-7
len: 15
abundance: -
d_gene: TRBD2
v_gene: TRBV9

CDR3nt: TGTGCCATCAGTGAAGCCGAGGAGAGAAATGAGCAGTTCTTC
CDR3aa: CAISEAEERNEQFF
j_gene: TRBJ2-1
len: 14
abundance: few
d_gene: -
v_gene: TRBV10-3

CDR3nt: TGTGCCAGCAGTTACTCCAGGACAGGGACTGGAAACACCATATATTTT
CDR3aa: CASSYSRTGTGNTIYF
j_gene: TRBJ1-3
len: 16
abundance: -
d_gene: TRBD1
v_gene: TRBV6-5

CDR3nt: TGTGCCAGTAGCCGGGGGGGGGCTAGCGGGAGGGCTTGGGTAAATGAGCAGTTCTTC
CDR3aa: CASSRGGASGRAWVNEQFF
j_gene: TRBJ2-1
len: 19
abundance: -
d_gene: TRBD2
v_gene: TRBV19

CDR3nt: TGCGCCAGCAGTGAGTTTTCTGGAGGTACGCAGTATTTT
CDR3aa: CASSEFSGGTQYF
j_gene: TRBJ2-3
len: 13
abundance: few
d_gene: -
v_gene: TRBV10-1

CDR3nt: TGCACCAGCAGGGACAATCTGGGCACCGGGGAGCTGTTTTTT
CDR3aa: CTSRDNLGTGELFF
j_gene: TRBJ2-2
len: 14
abundance: once
d_gene: -
v_gene: TRBV1

CDR3nt: TGTGCCAGCAGCGTAGAAACGGGAGCTGAAGCTTTCTTT
CDR3aa: CASSVETGAEAFF
j_gene: TRBJ1-1
len: 13
abundance: -
d_gene: -
v_gene: TRBV9

CDR3nt: TGTGCCAGCAGCCAACCCCCAGAGGTGGACACCATATATTTT
CDR3aa: CASSQPPEVDTIYF
j_gene: TRBJ1-3
len: 14
abundance: few
d_gene: -
v_gene: TRBV7-2

CDR3nt: TGTGCCAGCAGTTTATTGAGCAAGTCCTATAATTCACCCCTCCACTTT
CDR3aa: CASSLLSKSYNSPLHF
j_gene: TRBJ1-6
len: 16
abundance: few
d_gene: -
v_gene: TRBV27

CDR3nt: TGTGCCAGCAGCTTAGGCCGGATTCGGGATTCACCCCTCCACTTT
CDR3aa: CASSLGRIRDSPLHF
j_gene: TRBJ1-6
len: 15
abundance: -
d_gene: -
v_gene: TRBV13

CDR3nt: TGTGCCAGCAGCGCGGGGGAAGCGAACACCGGGGAGCTGTTTTTT
CDR3aa: CASSAGEANTGELFF
j_gene: TRBJ2-2
len: 15
abundance: few
d_gene: TRBD2
v_gene: TRBV3-1/TRBV3-2

CDR3nt: TGTGCCAGCCTTACTAGCGGGAGTAATGAGCAGTTCTTC
CDR3aa: CASLTSGSNEQFF
j_gene: TRBJ2-1
len: 13
abundance: -
d_gene: TRBD2
v_gene: TRBV7-9

CDR3nt: TGTGCCAGCAGCTTAGGCTCCCGGGACTCCTACAATGAGCAGTTCTTC
CDR3aa: CASSLGSRDSYNEQFF
j_gene: TRBJ2-1
len: 16
abundance: few
d_gene: -
v_gene: TRBV7-6

CDR3nt: TGTGCCAGCAGCGCCGCAGAGAACACTGAAGCTTTCTTT
CDR3aa: CASSAAENTEAFF
j_gene: TRBJ1-1
len: 13
abundance: -
d_gene: -
v_gene: TRBV7-6

CDR3nt: TGTGCCAGCAGTTCGACCGGGGAGCTGTTTTTT
CDR3aa: CASSSTGELFF
j_gene: TRBJ2-2
len: 11
abundance: -
d_gene: -
v_gene: TRBV28

CDR3nt: TGTGCCAGCAGTTACACCAGCGGGGAGCTGTTTTTT
CDR3aa: CASSYTSGELFF
j_gene: TRBJ2-2
len: 12
abundance: -
d_gene: -
v_gene: TRBV6-6

CDR3nt: TGTGCCAGCAGCAAGGATGGACAGGGGTATCAGCCCCAGCATTTT
CDR3aa: CASSKDGQGYQPQHF
j_gene: TRBJ1-5
len: 15
abundance: few
d_gene: TRBD1
v_gene: TRBV3-1/TRBV3-2

CDR3nt: TGTGCCAGCAGTTCTCAGGGCTACGGCTACACCTTC
CDR3aa: CASSSQGYGYTF
j_gene: TRBJ1-2
len: 12
abundance: once
d_gene: -
v_gene: TRBV28

CDR3nt: TGTGCCAGCAGCCGGACAGGGGGAAAGGACGGGGAGCTGTTTTTT
CDR3aa: CASSRTGGKDGELFF
j_gene: TRBJ2-2
len: 15
abundance: few
d_gene: TRBD1
v_gene: TRBV7-9

CDR3nt: TGTGCCAGCAGCCAAGGAGGTAATCAGCCCCAGCATTTT
CDR3aa: CASSQGGNQPQHF
j_gene: TRBJ1-5
len: 13
abundance: once
d_gene: -
v_gene: TRBV4-2

CDR3nt: TGTGCCAGCAAACTCAGGGGCGGTTACGAGCAGTACTTC
CDR3aa: CASKLRGGYEQYF
j_gene: TRBJ2-7
len: 13
abundance: -
d_gene: -
v_gene: TRBV27

CDR3nt: TGCGCCAGCCTAGACAGGGGGCCCCATACGCAGTATTTT
CDR3aa: CASLDRGPHTQYF
j_gene: TRBJ2-3
len: 13
abundance: -
d_gene: TRBD1
v_gene: TRBV10-2

CDR3nt: TGTGCCAGCAGTCCACCACTAGGGGGGGAGACTAGCGGGAAGAGCTCCTACGAGCAGTACTTC
CDR3aa: CASSPPLGGETSGKSSYEQYF
j_gene: TRBJ2-7
len: 21
abundance: -
d_gene: TRBD2
v_gene: TRBV28

CDR3nt: TGTGCCAGCAGAGAAAAGCACTTGGTGTCCTACGAGCAGTACTTC
CDR3aa: CASREKHLVSYEQYF
j_gene: TRBJ2-7
len: 15
abundance: -
d_gene: -
v_gene: TRBV2

CDR3nt: TGTGCCAGCAGTGAAGCGGGCAGGGGGCATGAAAAACTGTTTTTT
CDR3aa: CASSEAGRGHEKLFF
j_gene: TRBJ1-4
len: 15
abundance: -
d_gene: TRBD1
v_gene: TRBV6-1

CDR3nt: TGTGCAAGCAGTGACGGGGCCGGGAGGGATGAGCAGTTCTTC
CDR3aa: CASSDGAGRDEQFF
j_gene: TRBJ2-1
len: 14
abundance: -
d_gene: TRBD2
v_gene: TRBV6-4

CDR3nt: TGTGCCGCCCGATCTAGCGGGAGTGGCCCAGATACGCAGTATTTT
CDR3aa: CAARSSGSGPDTQYF
j_gene: TRBJ2-3
len: 15
abundance: -
d_gene: TRBD2
v_gene: TRBV5-4

CDR3nt: TGTGCCAGCAGCCAGACTAGCGGGAGGTCCACAGATACGCAGTATTTT
CDR3aa: CASSQTSGRSTDTQYF
j_gene: TRBJ2-3
len: 16
abundance: -
d_gene: TRBD2
v_gene: TRBV6-2/TRBV6-3

CDR3nt: TGTGCCAGCACCCTTGGGGGGACAGGGGGCGTCGAGCAGTACTTC
CDR3aa: CASTLGGTGGVEQYF
j_gene: TRBJ2-7
len: 15
abundance: few
d_gene: TRBD1
v_gene: TRBV28

CDR3nt: TGTGCCAGTAAGGGGCAGGCTGCAACTAATGAAAAACTGTTTTTT
CDR3aa: CASKGQAATNEKLFF
j_gene: TRBJ1-4
len: 15
abundance: -
d_gene: -
v_gene: TRBV19

CDR3nt: TGTGCCAGCAGCCACCCTAGCCTCCGGAAGCAGTTCTTC
CDR3aa: CASSHPSLRKQFF
j_gene: TRBJ2-1
len: 13
abundance: -
d_gene: -
v_gene: TRBV11-1

CDR3nt: TGTGCCAGTAGTCTACGGGAGGGCCGAAACACCGGGGAGCTGTTTTTT
CDR3aa: CASSLREGRNTGELFF
j_gene: TRBJ2-2
len: 16
abundance: -
d_gene: TRBD2
v_gene: TRBV19

CDR3nt: TGTGCCACCAGTGGCGTGCAGGGTAGTTCCTACAATGAGCAGTTCTTC
CDR3aa: CATSGVQGSSYNEQFF
j_gene: TRBJ2-1
len: 16
abundance: -
d_gene: -
v_gene: TRBV24-1

CDR3nt: TGTGCCAGCTCACCACCGACTAGCAGAGATACGCAGTATTTT
CDR3aa: CASSPPTSRDTQYF
j_gene: TRBJ2-3
len: 14
abundance: few
d_gene: TRBD2
v_gene: TRBV18

CDR3nt: TGTGCCAGCAGTTACAGGGGACAAGGCTACACCTTC
CDR3aa: CASSYRGQGYTF
j_gene: TRBJ1-2
len: 12
abundance: -
d_gene: -
v_gene: TRBV6-2/TRBV6-3

CDR3nt: TGCGCCAGCAGCTTGGTCCCTAGCGGGAGGAGCTCCTACGAGCAGTACTTC
CDR3aa: CASSLVPSGRSSYEQYF
j_gene: TRBJ2-7
len: 17
abundance: -
d_gene: TRBD2
v_gene: TRBV5-1

CDR3nt: TGTGCCAGCAGCGTTAGCGGGAGGTACAATGAGCAGTTCTTC
CDR3aa: CASSVSGRYNEQFF
j_gene: TRBJ2-1
len: 14
abundance: -
d_gene: TRBD2
v_gene: TRBV9

CDR3nt: TGTGCCAGCAGTTCTCGACTTGATTCACCCCTCCACTTT
CDR3aa: CASSSRLDSPLHF
j_gene: TRBJ1-6
len: 13
abundance: -
d_gene: -
v_gene: TRBV6-5

CDR3nt: TGTGCCAGCAGCCAGGGACAGGGGAACAATCAGCCCCAGCATTTT
CDR3aa: CASSQGQGNNQPQHF
j_gene: TRBJ1-5
len: 15
abundance: -
d_gene: TRBD1
v_gene: TRBV7-9

CDR3nt: TGTGCCAGCAGCGGACACTACGAGCAGTACTTC
CDR3aa: CASSGHYEQYF
j_gene: TRBJ2-7
len: 11
abundance: -
d_gene: -
v_gene: TRBV3-1/TRBV3-2

CDR3nt: TGTGCCAGCAGGGCCCTCGGACATAGAAATTCACCCCTCCACTTT
CDR3aa: CASRALGHRNSPLHF
j_gene: TRBJ1-6
len: 15
abundance: -
d_gene: -
v_gene: TRBV2

CDR3nt: TGTGCCAGCAGCTTAGCAGGGGGCGCGTCTCAGCCCCAGCATTTT
CDR3aa: CASSLAGGASQPQHF
j_gene: TRBJ1-5
len: 15
abundance: few
d_gene: TRBD1
v_gene: TRBV7-9